Shown below are 15 T cell receptor beta chains from a single sample sequenced in a study of shared T cell receptors in the human thymus. Assay used: immunoSEQ multiplex PCR; TCRdb lists only in-frame clones, some missing. The data show some 640,000 clones, approximately 89% seen once. The sample also formed part of further work on human thymus T cells.

The material sequenced was thymocytes. Source of these receptors: a boy in the first two years of life with a congenital heart defect.

The chain carries TRBV27 and TRBJ2-7; D is perhaps TRBD1 (6 bases). V lost 5 bases and J 2 bases, leaving 13 bases between the germline ends. The CDR3 has 14 amino acids. Per germline, CDR1 MNHEY and CDR2 SMNVEV (reference sequence). For the CDR3, the DNA is TGTGCCAGCAGTGAGGACAGATTCCCCTACGAGCAGTACTTC. It is translated as CASSEDRFPYEQYF.

In DNA, the CDR3 is TGTGCCAGCAGCGTAGCCGATAGACAGGGGGGATGGCAAGAGACCCAGTACTTC. This sequence encodes CASSVADRQGGWQETQYF. The chain combines TRBV9 with TRBJ2-5, with 9 bases aligning to TRBD1. The CDR3 consists of 18 residues. Per germline, CDR1 SGDLS and CDR2 YYNGEE. V shed 0 bases and J 2 bases; nucleotides not matched to a gene: 11. The whole variable domain, filled in from reference TRBV9 and TRBJ2-5, reads DSGVTQTPKHLITATGQRVTLRCSPRSGDLSVYWYQQSLDQGLQFLIQYYNGEERAKGNILERFSAQQFPDLHSELNLSSLELGDSALYFCASSVADRQGGWQETQYFGPGTRLLVL.

This chain connects TRBV6-5 to TRBJ1-3; TRBD1 matches at 8 bases. From germline, CDR1 is MNHEY and CDR2 SVGAGI. Germline trimming cut 5 bases from V and 1 base from J; bases unmatched to any gene: 4. The CDR3 consists of 15 residues. The CDR3 DNA reads TGTGCCAGCAGTGGACAGGGAGGATCTGGAAACACCATATATTTT. This sequence encodes CASSGQGGSGNTIYF.

J is TRBJ2-1 and V is TRBV5-4; D unresolved. V lost 1 base to trimming and J lost 0 bases, with 23 bases between them. This CDR3 spans 20 amino acids. Germline loops: CDR1 SGHNT, CDR2 YYREEE (reference sequence). The CDR3 DNA sequence: TGTGCCAGCAGCTTGAGGTATAGCTGGCCTAGTCAGAGCTCCTACAATGAGCAGTTCTTC. It codes for CASSLRYSWPSQSSYNEQFF. Drawing the rest from reference TRBV5-4 and TRBJ2-1, the complete variable domain is ETGVTQSPTHLIKTRGQQVTLRCSSQSGHNTVSWYQQALGQGPQFIFQYYREEENGRGNFPPRFSGLQFPNYSSELNVNALELDDSALYLCASSLRYSWPSQSSYNEQFFGPGTRLTVL.

The chain combines TRBV6-5 with TRBJ2-7; 9 nucleotides line up with TRBD2. The CDR3 has 15 amino acids. The germline V gene encodes CDR1 MNHEY and CDR2 SVGAGI. The trim removed 4 bases at V and 3 bases at J, leaving 7 bases unmatched. The CDR3 loop is CASSFLAGEIYEQYF. The CDR3 region has the DNA TGTGCCAGCAGTTTTTTAGCGGGAGAGATCTACGAGCAGTACTTC.

V is TRBV9 and J is TRBJ1-3, with a tentative D call TRBD1 (5 bases). The germline V and J ends were trimmed by 3 bases and 0 bases, with 10 bases remaining between them. Germline V lookup: CDR1 SGDLS, CDR2 YYNGEE. The CDR3 length is 15 residues. The CDR3, as DNA: TGTGCCAGCAGCGCGAAGACAGACTCTGGAAACACCATATATTTT. It encodes CASSAKTDSGNTIYF.

The chain has TRBV11-2 and TRBJ2-7; D may be TRBD2 (6 bases). This CDR3 has 16 residues. Germline CDR1 SGHAT, CDR2 FQNNGV. V was trimmed by 4 bases and J by 2 bases, leaving 18 bases between them. This CDR3 is CASSSRAGTPPYEQYF. The CDR3 DNA reads TGTGCCAGCAGCTCCAGGGCGGGGACTCCCCCCTACGAGCAGTACTTC.

The CDR3 reads CASSPEKSRNSPLHF. For the CDR3, the DNA is TGTGCCAGCAGCCCCGAGAAGTCGAGGAATTCACCCCTCCACTTT. The chain joins TRBV6-6 to TRBJ1-6; D gene ambiguous. Germline values: CDR1 MNHNY, CDR2 SVGAGI (reference sequence). Between the trimmed V and J ends, which lost 6 bases and 7 bases, there was a span of 16 bases. The CDR3 sequence is 15 residues long.

The chain joins TRBV6-5 to TRBJ2-1; 8 bases map to TRBD2. Looked up from germline, CDR1 is MNHEY and CDR2 is SVGAGI. The trim removed 5 bases at V and 6 bases at J, leaving 9 bases unmatched. CDR3 size: 15 residues. In nucleotides, the CDR3 is TGTGCCAGCAGTGGGACGGGCGGGAGGACCAATGAGCAGTTCTTC. Protein: CASSGTGGRTNEQFF.

J is TRBJ2-5 and V is TRBV28; 7 nucleotides align to TRBD2. V shed 7 bases, J shed 5 bases, and the junction held 13 bases outside the gene matches. The germline CDR1 and CDR2 sequences are MDHEN and SYDVKM. CDR3 length: 15 residues. The DNA for the CDR3 is TGTGCCAGCACCGGGTGGGAGGGCCCTCAGGAGACCCAGTACTTC. This sequence encodes CASTGWEGPQETQYF.

The V gene is TRBV6-1, the J gene TRBJ2-5; TRBD1 matches at 7 bases. CDR3 size: 15 residues. Germline-derived CDR1 and CDR2 are MNHNS and SASEGT. With 4 bases clipped from V and 5 bases from J, the junction kept 10 bases outside the gene matches. Written as DNA, the CDR3 is TGTGCCAGCAGTGCGGGACAGTCCTATGTGGAGACCCAGTACTTC. Encoded protein: CASSAGQSYVETQYF.

This chain joins TRBV30 and TRBJ2-1; 8 bases agree with TRBD1. V trimming: 6 bases; J trimming: 1 base; junction bases outside the gene matches: 11. CDR1 and CDR2 from the germline V gene are GTSNPN and SVGIG (reference sequence). This CDR3 spans 16 amino acids. Written as DNA, the CDR3 is TGTGCCTGCCCCTTCGGGGACAGGTCTTCCTACAATGAGCAGTTCTTC. Residues: CACPFGDRSSYNEQFF.

This rearrangement joins TRBV29-1 to TRBJ1-3, with a weak D call TRBD1 (6 bases). Trimming took off 7 bases at V and 0 bases at J, with 16 bases between the two ends. Germline CDR1 reads SQVTM; CDR2 reads ANQGSEA. The CDR3 contains 15 residues. The CDR3 protein is CSALLGQNSGNTIYF. CDR3 DNA sequence: TGCAGCGCTCTCCTAGGACAGAACTCTGGAAACACCATATATTTT.

The chain's CDR3 is CASMLGEAYNEQFF. CDR3 nucleotide sequence: TGTGCCAGCATGCTAGGGGAGGCCTACAATGAGCAGTTCTTC. The chain couples TRBV27 to TRBJ2-1, with D tentatively TRBD2 (6 bases). V lost 7 bases and J 2 bases, leaving 12 bases between the germline ends. Germline lookup yields CDR1 MNHEY and CDR2 SMNVEV (reference sequence). The CDR3 runs to 14 residues.

The chain carries TRBV25-1 and TRBJ1-4, with D maybe TRBD1 (5 bases). CDR3 length equals 14 residues. The germline V gene has CDR1 MGHDK and CDR2 SYGVNS. Deletions cut 3 bases from V and 5 bases from J, with 10 bases between. Here the CDR3 reads CASSEGHLNEKLFF. The CDR3 DNA is TGTGCCAGCAGTGAGGGGCACCTCAATGAAAAACTGTTTTTT. The complete variable domain, with remaining parts taken from reference TRBV25-1 and TRBJ1-4, reads EADIYQTPRYLVIGTGKKITLECSQTMGHDKMYWYQQDPGMELHLIHYSYGVNSTEKGDLSSESTVSRIRTEHFPLTLESARPSHTSQYLCASSEGHLNEKLFFGSGTQLSVL.